This T cell receptor beta chain was sequenced during a study of radiotherapy plus CTLA-4 blockade in lung cancer. About the research overall: Objective responses were observed in about a sixth of patients, and disease control was achieved by 30% to 40%. Study outcomes and limitations: Blood saw expansion of tumor-derived TCR clones after radiotherapy plus ipilimumab.

The repertoire was sequenced with immunoSEQ multiplex PCR; TCRdb's copy has only in-frame clones and lacks some. Here the sample spans around 77,000 clones, roughly 70% being singletons. Germline V gene lookup returns CDR1 SNHLY and CDR2 FYNNEI. CDR3 length: 14 residues. V was clipped by 3 bases and J by 3 bases, with 9 bases between them. This clone was found once. Its antigen remains unidentified. The V and J genes are TRBV2 and TRBJ1-5; D is undetermined. The sequence derives from a human donor with non-small cell lung cancer whose response to radiotherapy plus ipilimumab could not be evaluated. Sequenced here: peripheral blood, sampled from a patient treated with radiotherapy plus ipilimumab. As DNA, the CDR3 is TGTGCCAGCAGTGAGGAGACGGCCAATCAGCCCCAGCATTTT. It translates to CASSEETANQPQHF.